Sequencing of this TCR beta chain was carried out in a study of vaccination and CD4 T cells after COVID-19. Study at large: Each individual in the study obtained two doses of BNT162b2 or mRNA-1273 vaccine. Stimulation of cells relied on overlapping spike peptides derived from SARS-CoV-2, HCoV-NL63, HCoV-OC43 and HCoV-229E. Each control was exposed to a CEFX pool, an HIV-1 Nef pool, or no peptide at all.

The treatment here: approximately nine-day PBMC culture with coronavirus spike peptide pools or control peptides (ViraFEST assay). CD4+ T-cell collection from the unexposed donor predated the COVID-19 pandemic (2011-2018). Per the germline V gene, CDR1 is MNHEY and CDR2 is SVGAGI. This CDR3 region has 15 residues. V was clipped by 0 bases and J by 7 bases; unmatched bases: 3. Study-wide results and limits: The rise in median SARS-CoV-2-reactive clonotypes, from around 19 to 38, was not significant.

About this clonotype: Its antigen is not known.

With the Oncomine TCR Beta short-read assay, DNA from cultured CD4+ T cells was sequenced. It was cultured CD4+ T cells from which genomic DNA was extracted. TCRdb analysed the PCR reads with MiXCR anew, one entry per CDR3 protein. Among thousands of distinct CDR3 sequences, 31% were seen once, and the ten largest hold 22%. This clonotype was sampled from a human donor in good health. The chain carries TRBV6-5 and TRBJ2-1, with TRBD1 identical over 10 bases. The sequenced sample was CD4+ T cells from blood, cultured in vitro. CDR3 loop: CASSYSWDRGNEQFF. CDR3 sequence (DNA): TGTGCCAGCAGTTACTCGTGGGACAGGGGAAATGAGCAGTTCTTC.